This T cell receptor (beta chain) originates from a study of vaccination effects on CD4 cells after COVID-19. Background on the study: The participants, recipients of two vaccine doses, got either BNT162b2 or mRNA-1273. Cultures of around 2.2 million PBMC per well contained 9 to 10 IU/ml IL-2 plus 10 ug/ml peptides. Broader study findings: Few convalescent patients and no early post-infection timepoints were included in the study.

Worth noting for this clone: Its antigen is not identified.

Sequenced by immunoSEQ multiplex PCR; TCRdb stores in-frame clones only, minus some. The sample includes around 50,000 clones, roughly three fifths of them seen just once. Between days 9 and 10 of culture, CD4+ T cells were separated out. It was on days 3 and 7 that half the medium was replaced with IL-2 medium. This clonotype was obtained from a human donor who received a COVID-19 vaccine. Sequenced material: CD4+ T cells from PBMCs cultured without peptide, taken before COVID-19 vaccination.

The CDR3 DNA reads TGTGCCTACCAAAAAAGGGGGCGGCAGAATACTGAAGCTTTCTTT. Residues: CAYQKRGRQNTEAFF. This sequence joins TRBV10-3 and TRBJ1-1; 7 positions agree with TRBD1. CDR1 is ENHRY, CDR2 SYGVKD, per germline. The CDR3 spans 15 residues. Trimming at V came to 11 bases and at J to 5 bases, leaving 17 bases not matched to a gene.